The 17 T cell receptor delta chains in this list originate from one sample, sequenced in a study of gamma-delta T cells after stem cell transplantation. TCRdb re-identified clones in the RT-PCR reads via CATT. The sample shows 15,000 to 17,000 delta-chain clones, about 9.8% of them seen only once. Sequencing was performed on gamma-delta T cells. The receptors shown here come from a human donor. It is not recorded whose cells these are; they may come from a transplant donor.

About this clone itself: A read error is possible here, since a much larger clone lies one base away. Distinct nucleotide sequences in the sample also encode this CDR3. V usage is TRDV2 and J usage is TRDJ1; 8 bases are shared with TRDD3. Germline lookup yields CDR1 GEAIGNYY and CDR2 EKD. The CDR3 covers 19 residues. V shed 0 bases and J 2 bases; nucleotides not matched to a gene: 16. In DNA, the CDR3 is TGTGCCTGTGACACCGGGAAGGGACTGGGGGCCCCCTTGACCGATAAACTCATCTTT. It is translated as CACDTGKGLGAPLTDKLIF.

In regard to this clone: At one boundary the junction diverges from the germline segment, which might be a read error. The chain is built from TRDV2 and TRDJ1; no firm D call. The CDR3 has 19 residues. Germline-derived CDR1 and CDR2 are GEAIGNYY and EKD. In DNA, the CDR3 is TGTGCCTGTGACACCGTCCCCAGCGGGCCCGAGTCGGGTACCGATAACCTCATCTTT. As protein: CACDTVPSGPESGTDNLIF.

This clone was recorded many times. The junction departs from germline at one end; a sequencing error may be responsible. This chain joins TRDV3 and TRDJ1; 10 bases agree with TRDD3. CDR3 length: 17 amino acids. Germline V gene sequence: CDR1 TVYSNPD, CDR2 GDNSRS (reference sequence). The CDR3 nucleotides are TGTGCCTTTTCGCCCCAGGTGGACTGGGGGATCACCGATAAACTCACCTTT. Protein product: CAFSPQVDWGITDKLTF.

This clone was seen a handful of times. The protein in TCRdb stems from a much larger clone and differs at residue 5 from this DNA's translation, likely a read error; here the protein is translated from the DNA. This sequence joins TRDV2 and TRDJ1, with 8 bases that match TRDD3. Germline CDR1 reads GEAIGNYY; CDR2 reads EKD. V lost 3 bases, J lost 2 bases, and 13 bases stayed unmatched. CDR3 length: 17 residues. CDR3 sequence: CACDVLLGGRRTDKLIF. Written as DNA, the CDR3 is TGTGCCTGTGACGTCCTACTGGGGGGACGGCGGACCGATAAACTCATCTTT.

The sample holds many counts of this clone. Different DNA sequences within this sample yield the same CDR3. The V call is TRDV2, the J call TRDJ1; the match to TRDD3 covers 12 bases. Trimming cost V 1 base and J 10 bases; bases outside gene matches: 18. This CDR3 spans 18 amino acids. Germline CDR1 GEAIGNYY, CDR2 EKD. The CDR3 sequence is CACDTAGGYASSRRTLIF. The CDR3 nucleotides read TGTGCCTGTGACACGGCTGGGGGATACGCCTCTTCTAGGCGTACACTCATCTTT.

Only a few counts were recorded for this clone. Germline and junction disagree at one end, which may indicate a read error. This CDR3 is CACDTATHTSLYTLQMFF. The CDR3 DNA reads TGTGCCTGTGACACCGCCACGCACACTTCCTTGTACACCCTACAGATGTTTTTC. The V and J genes are TRDV2 and TRDJ3; possibly TRDD2 for D (6 bases). The CDR3 is 18 amino acids. Looked up from germline, CDR1 is GEAIGNYY and CDR2 is EKD.

To note about this clone: A read error likely explains why the TCRdb protein, taken from a much larger clone, differs from this DNA's translation at residue 4; the protein shown is translated from the DNA. The chain carries TRDV2 and TRDJ1, with 8 bases lining up with TRDD3. The CDR3 has 16 residues. V lost 5 bases to trimming and J lost 0 bases; unmatched junction nucleotides: 10. Germline V gene sequence: CDR1 GEAIGNYY, CDR2 EKD. As DNA, the CDR3 is TGTGCCTGTGCCTTACTGGGGGCCTCGTACACCGATAAACTCATCTTT. Translated, it gives CACALLGASYTDKLIF.

Details on this clone: This likely came from a read error, as a far larger clone is one base away. The same CDR3 arises from other DNA sequences in this sample as well. The chain uses TRDV2 and TRDJ1; 8 nucleotides align to TRDD3. Germline trimming cut 2 bases from V and 2 bases from J; bases unmatched to any gene: 15. The length of the CDR3 is 18 residues. The germline gives CDR1 GEAIGNYY, CDR2 EKD. CDR3: CACDILTVDGDTTDKLIF. DNA of the CDR3: TGTGCCTGTGACATATTAACCGTCGACGGGGATACTACCGATAAACTCATCTTT.

On this clone itself: A far larger clone lies a single base away; this is likely a read error. Additional DNA sequences in this sample encode the identical CDR3. This chain joins TRDV1 and TRDJ1, with 10 bases aligning to TRDD3. This CDR3 has 22 residues. V lost 2 bases and J lost 5; bases outside the gene matches: 26. The germline gives CDR1 TSWWSYY, CDR2 QGS. The CDR3 loop reads CALGEIWEAMDEDWGIVDKLIF. Written as DNA, the CDR3 is TGTGCTCTTGGGGAAATCTGGGAGGCGATGGATGAGGACTGGGGGATTGTAGATAAACTCATCTTT.

This clone was counted only a few times. Mismatch with germline at one junction end may stem from a read error. The rearrangement joins TRDV1 to TRDJ1; 9 bases are a match to TRDD3. Germline assignment: CDR1 TSWWSYY and CDR2 QGS. The CDR3 covers 19 residues. Here the CDR3 DNA reads TGTGCTATTGGGGTAAGTGGCCTTTGCTCTGGGGGATACACCGATAAACTCATCTTT. Translated: CAIGVSGLCSGGYTDKLIF.

This clone was seen more than once but under ten times. This chain joins TRDV2 and TRDJ1; tentatively, D is TRDD3 (5 bases). The CDR3 consists of 20 residues. Trimming stripped 3 bases from V and 1 base from J, with 29 bases between. CDR1 is GEAIGNYY and CDR2 is EKD in the germline V gene. CDR3 nucleotide sequence: TGTGCCTGTGACCTCCCCGTCGGTGGGGTCCCTAAGGGCACCACCGATAAACTCATCTTT. Its protein product is CACDLPVGGVPKGTTDKLIF.

This clone appeared a few times. The mismatch at residue 7 between this DNA's translation and the TCRdb protein of a much larger clone likely reflects a read error; the protein shown is translated from the DNA. The chain links TRDV2 to TRDJ1; 8 nucleotides agree with TRDD3. With V trimmed by 3 bases and J by 0 bases, 14 bases remained unmatched. CDR3 length: 18 amino acids. In germline, CDR1 is GEAIGNYY, CDR2 EKD. The CDR3 DNA reads as TGTGCCTGTGACCCTATGCTTAATGGGGGATCGTACACCGATAAACTCATCTTT. As protein: CACDPMLNGGSYTDKLIF.

This clone was seen only a few times. Since a far larger clone is one base different, this is likely a read error. Other DNA variants within this sample encode the same CDR3. The chain links TRDV2 to TRDJ1; D is undetermined. In germline, CDR1 is GEAIGNYY, CDR2 EKD. The CDR3 covers 16 residues. The V and J ends lost 3 bases and 0 bases respectively, with 16 bases between them. The CDR3: CACDPLTLRYTDKLIF. CDR3 coding DNA: TGTGCCTGTGACCCCCTTACGTTACGGTACACCGATAAACTCATCTTT.

This clone was detected a few times. For this DNA, TCRdb reports the protein of a much larger clone, which diverges at residue 6, most likely from a read error; the protein presented here is translated directly from the DNA. V is TRDV2 and J is TRDJ1, with TRDD3 matching 9 bases. The CDR3 length is 21 residues. The V segment lost 0 bases and the J segment 1 base; nucleotides outside the gene matches: 20. Germline V lookup: CDR1 GEAIGNYY, CDR2 EKD. CDR3 in DNA: TGTGCCTGTGACACCAGTACTGGGGGACCCACAACGGTTGCCCCCACCGATAAACTCATCTTT. It codes for CACDTSTGGPTTVAPTDKLIF.

This chain joins TRDV2 and TRDJ1; D unresolved. The CDR3 runs to 17 residues. Germline V gene sequence: CDR1 GEAIGNYY, CDR2 EKD. Trimming pared 2 bases from V and 0 bases from J, leaving 18 bases between. Here the CDR3 DNA reads TGTGCCTGTGACAGACGGGTGGAGGCGCTGTACACCGATAAACTCATCTTT. Translating gives CACDRRVEALYTDKLIF.

In its sample, this clone was seen a few times. The mismatch at residue 5 between this DNA's translation and the TCRdb protein of a much larger clone likely reflects a read error; the protein shown is translated from the DNA. The V and J genes are TRDV2 and TRDJ1, with D possibly matching TRDD3 (6 bases). V was shortened by 3 bases and J by 4 bases, with 17 bases between the two germline ends. CDR3 length: 15 amino acids. Germline V gene data show CDR1 as GEAIGNYY and CDR2 as EKD. CDR3 nucleotide sequence: TGTGCCTGTGACGCCCTGGGGACGTGGAGCGATAAACTCATCTTT. Protein: CACDALGTWSDKLIF.

The chain carries TRDV2 and TRDJ1; tentatively, D is TRDD2 (5 bases). Germline values: CDR1 GEAIGNYY, CDR2 EKD. This CDR3 contains 20 residues. Trimming shortened V by 0 bases and J by 4 bases, and 29 bases separated the two germline ends. In DNA form, the CDR3 reads TGTGCCTGTGACACCGGTACTTCCAACTCGGCATCGGAAAAGGGCGATAAACTCATCTTT. This encodes CACDTGTSNSASEKGDKLIF.